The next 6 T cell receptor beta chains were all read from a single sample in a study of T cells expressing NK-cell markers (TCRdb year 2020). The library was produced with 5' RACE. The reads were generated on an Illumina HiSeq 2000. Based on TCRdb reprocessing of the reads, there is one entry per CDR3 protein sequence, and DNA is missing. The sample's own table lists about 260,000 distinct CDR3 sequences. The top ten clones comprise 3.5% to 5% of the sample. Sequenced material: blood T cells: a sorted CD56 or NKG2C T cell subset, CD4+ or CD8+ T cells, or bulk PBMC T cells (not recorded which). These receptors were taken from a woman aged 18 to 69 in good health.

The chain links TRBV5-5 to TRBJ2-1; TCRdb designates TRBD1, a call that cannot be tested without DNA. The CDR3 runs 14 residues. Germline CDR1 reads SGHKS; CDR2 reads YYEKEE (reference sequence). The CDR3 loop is CASGYRPSHNEQFF.

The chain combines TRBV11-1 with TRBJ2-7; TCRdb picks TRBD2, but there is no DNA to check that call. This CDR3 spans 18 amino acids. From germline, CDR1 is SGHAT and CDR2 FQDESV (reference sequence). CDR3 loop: CASSLAGTSGRLSYEQYF.

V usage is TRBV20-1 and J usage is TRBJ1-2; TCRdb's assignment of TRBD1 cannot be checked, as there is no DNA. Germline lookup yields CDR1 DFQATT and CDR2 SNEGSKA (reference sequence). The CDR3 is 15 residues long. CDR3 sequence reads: CSARDWTGGNYGYTF.

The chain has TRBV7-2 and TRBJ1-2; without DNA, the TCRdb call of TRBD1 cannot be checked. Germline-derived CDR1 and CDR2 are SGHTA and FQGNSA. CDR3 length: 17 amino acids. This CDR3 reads CASSLRPGQGTNYGYTF.

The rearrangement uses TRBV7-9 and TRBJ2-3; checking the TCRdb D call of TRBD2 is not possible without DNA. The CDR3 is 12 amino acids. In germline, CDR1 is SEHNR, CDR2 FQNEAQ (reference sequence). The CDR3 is CASRSRRDTQYF. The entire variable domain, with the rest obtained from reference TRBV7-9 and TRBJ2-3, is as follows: DTGVSQNPRHKITKRGQNVTFRCDPISEHNRLYWYRQTLGQGPEFLTYFQNEAQLEKSRLLSDRFSAERPKGSFSTLEIQRTEQGDSAMYLCASRSRRDTQYFGPGTRLTVL.

This chain's CDR3 is CSARRLAGANNEQFF. This chain links TRBV20-1 with TRBJ2-1; lacking DNA, the TRBD2 call made by TCRdb goes unchecked. This CDR3 comprises 15 residues. Germline CDR1 DFQATT, CDR2 SNEGSKA (reference sequence).